These 23 T cell receptor beta chains were sequenced from one sample in a study of stem cell transplantation in POMP-related autoinflammatory disease. The protocol was immunoSEQ multiplex PCR, while the TCRdb copy is restricted to in-frame clones and leaves out a portion. This table holds about 6,900 clones, 83% found once. Sequencing was performed on a CXCR5-defined cell subset from PBMCs. These receptors were collected from a human donor in good health.

This rearrangement joins TRBV7-9 to TRBJ2-3, with 9 nucleotides matching TRBD1. This CDR3 has 17 amino acids. Trimming at V came to 5 bases and at J to 5 bases, leaving 14 bases not matched to a gene. Germline V CDR1 and CDR2: SEHNR, FQNEAQ (reference sequence). The CDR3 reads CASSLLAGTGLEDTQYF. CDR3 in DNA: TGTGCCAGCAGCCTGTTGGCCGGGACAGGGTTGGAAGATACGCAGTATTTT.

This clone occurred a few times. V gene TRBV5-4 combines with J gene TRBJ2-7; 9 bases are shared with TRBD2. The CDR3 contains 17 residues. Germline CDR1 reads SGHNT; CDR2 reads YYREEE (reference sequence). Trimming at V came to 4 bases and at J to 7 bases, leaving 18 bases not matched to a gene. CDR3 protein: CASSPPRGSGGPREQYF. The CDR3 DNA sequence: TGTGCCAGCAGCCCCCCCCGGGGTAGCGGGGGCCCGAGGGAGCAGTACTTC.

J is TRBJ2-3 and V is TRBV14; 7 bases line up with TRBD2. Trimming at V came to 1 base and at J to 2 bases, leaving 6 bases not matched to a gene. Germline CDR1 and CDR2: SGHDN and FVKESK. The CDR3 has 16 amino acids. The CDR3 sequence is CASSQVRAGPTDTQYF. The CDR3 nucleotides are TGTGCCAGCAGCCAAGTCAGAGCGGGGCCCACAGATACGCAGTATTTT.

The chain uses TRBV6-1 and TRBJ1-1; D call uncertain. The CDR3 sequence is 12 residues long. Germline CDR1 reads MNHNS; CDR2 reads SASEGT. V was shortened by 4 bases and J by 4 bases, with 7 bases between the two germline ends. The CDR3 region has the DNA TGTGCCAGCAGTGCCTATATCACTGAAGCTTTCTTT. Protein: CASSAYITEAFF.

The J gene is TRBJ1-2, the V gene TRBV7-9; 8 bases line up with TRBD1. The V and J ends lost 3 bases and 4 bases, in that order; junction bases with no gene match: 4. Germline lookup yields CDR1 SEHNR and CDR2 FQNEAQ (reference sequence). The CDR3 extends over 14 amino acids. The chain's CDR3 is CASSFQGAGYGYTF. In DNA form, the CDR3 reads TGTGCCAGCAGCTTCCAGGGGGCCGGCTATGGCTACACCTTC.

This rearrangement joins TRBV7-9 to TRBJ1-1; no firm D call. Deletions cut 5 bases from V and 2 bases from J, with 12 bases between. The CDR3 is 14 amino acids. Germline V gene sequence: CDR1 SEHNR, CDR2 FQNEAQ (reference sequence). CDR3: CASSLRGFNTEAFF. The CDR3 DNA sequence: TGTGCCAGCAGCCTCCGAGGGTTCAACACTGAAGCTTTCTTT.

The rearrangement uses TRBV9 and TRBJ2-2; 8 positions agree with TRBD1. Germline V gene data show CDR1 as SGDLS and CDR2 as YYNGEE. This CDR3 region has 16 residues. After removal of 3 bases from V and 4 bases from J, the junction contained 8 bases not matched to a gene. The CDR3 bases are TGTGCCAGCAGCGGACGAGGACAGGGTAGCACCGGGGAGCTGTTTTTT. Translated, it gives CASSGRGQGSTGELFF.

This clone was found a few times. The V and J genes are TRBV19 and TRBJ2-7; TRBD2 agrees at 7 bases. The CDR3 is 12 amino acids. Germline values: CDR1 LNHDA, CDR2 SQIVND (reference sequence). The ends lost 2 bases at V and 7 bases at J; junction bases unmatched: 2. The CDR3 region has the DNA TGTGCCAGTAGTATACGGCGGGGGGAGCAGTACTTC. Translating gives CASSIRRGEQYF.

J is TRBJ2-3 and V is TRBV4-2; unclear D gene. Germline loops: CDR1 LGHNA, CDR2 YNFKEQ. The V end lost 4 bases, the J end lost 1 base, and 18 bases lay between the germline ends. CDR3 length: 17 amino acids. DNA for the CDR3: TGTGCCAGCAGCCCCCCCGCGGTGACCTTAGGCACAGATACGCAGTATTTT. The encoded protein is CASSPPAVTLGTDTQYF.

The rearrangement uses TRBV6-1 and TRBJ2-5; a weak D match, TRBD2 (5 bases). CDR1 and CDR2 from the germline V gene are MNHNS and SASEGT. With 2 bases removed from V and 5 bases from J, the gap between germline ends came to 12 bases. CDR3 length equals 14 residues. The CDR3 DNA reads as TGTGCCAGCAGTGAATTTAGCGTAGGGGAGACCCAGTACTTC. As protein: CASSEFSVGETQYF.

The chain has TRBV11-2 and TRBJ2-5; the match to TRBD2 covers 7 bases. CDR1 and CDR2 from the germline V gene are SGHAT and FQNNGV. The CDR3 sequence is 14 residues long. V was clipped by 5 bases and J by 2 bases; unmatched bases: 5. For the CDR3, the DNA is TGTGCCAGCAGCCCCTTGCGGGGGCAAGAGACCCAGTACTTC. Its translation: CASSPLRGQETQYF.

The chain couples TRBV7-3 to TRBJ1-2, with 7 bases matching TRBD1. Germline V lookup: CDR1 SGHTA, CDR2 FQGTGA. V dropped 0 bases and J dropped 4; count of bases not matched to a gene: 2. The CDR3 is 14 amino acids. The CDR3 bases are TGTGCCAGCAGCTTAACGGGACAGTCCTATGGCTACACCTTC. Protein product: CASSLTGQSYGYTF.

The V and J genes are TRBV7-2 and TRBJ2-7; tentatively, D is TRBD1 (5 bases). Germline CDR1 SGHTA, CDR2 FQGNSA. The ends were cut back, 4 bases at V and 6 bases at J, with 13 bases in the middle. The CDR3 extends over 13 amino acids. The CDR3 region has the DNA TGTGCCAGCAGCTCTCGGACATTCCCCGAGCAGTACTTC. Amino acids: CASSSRTFPEQYF.

The chain recombines TRBV5-4 with TRBJ1-6; 8 bases are shared with TRBD1. CDR1 is SGHNT and CDR2 is YYREEE in the germline V gene (reference sequence). J gave up 5 bases and V 4 bases, and 8 bases lay outside the gene matches. The CDR3 covers 16 residues. The DNA of the CDR3 is TGTGCCAGCAGCCGAGGACAGGGACTGAATAATTCACCCCTCCACTTT. Translating it yields CASSRGQGLNNSPLHF.

CDR3 in amino acids: CATSRNRGDGYTF. DNA of the CDR3: TGTGCCACCAGCAGAAACAGGGGAGATGGCTACACCTTC. The chain is built from TRBV15 and TRBJ1-2, with 7 bases aligning to TRBD1. Trimming cost V 2 bases and J 6 bases; bases outside gene matches: 3. Germline V gives CDR1 LNHNV, CDR2 YYDKDF (reference sequence). This CDR3 is 13 amino acids long.

The chain links TRBV2 to TRBJ2-7; 8 positions agree with TRBD2. Germline assignment: CDR1 SNHLY and CDR2 FYNNEI. V trimming: 4 bases; J trimming: 3 bases; junction bases outside the gene matches: 5. CDR3 size: 14 residues. CDR3 bases: TGTGCCAGCAGTGTAGCGCGGGGGGACTACGAGCAGTACTTC. It yields the protein CASSVARGDYEQYF.

The genes are TRBV5-5 and TRBJ1-2, with unresolved D. V lost 0 bases and J 6 bases, leaving 12 bases between the germline ends. The CDR3 loop spans 14 amino acids. CDR1 SGHKS and CDR2 YYEKEE come from the germline V gene (reference sequence). The CDR3 DNA reads as TGTGCCAGCAGCTTGGGCCCGGGATCAGATGGCTACACCTTC. Amino acids: CASSLGPGSDGYTF.

The chain recombines TRBV30 with TRBJ2-1; possible D gene TRBD2, 6 bases. The CDR3 sequence is 13 residues long. Germline assignment: CDR1 GTSNPN and CDR2 SVGIG (reference sequence). Trimming shortened V by 5 bases and J by 5 bases, and 13 bases separated the two germline ends. CDR3 region: CAWSRGWNNEQFF. CDR3 in DNA: TGTGCCTGGTCGCGGGGATGGAACAATGAGCAGTTCTTC.

The chain recombines TRBV29-1 with TRBJ1-2, with 8 bases fitting TRBD1. Per the germline V gene, CDR1 is SQVTM and CDR2 is ANQGSEA. The CDR3 is 13 amino acids. The ends lost 2 bases at V and 6 bases at J; junction bases unmatched: 5. The CDR3 loop is CSVERAGGHGYTF. Here the CDR3 DNA reads TGCAGCGTTGAAAGGGCAGGGGGCCATGGCTACACCTTC.

This clone appeared a single time. V gene TRBV11-1 combines with J gene TRBJ1-6; the D gene is possibly TRBD1 (5 bases). V was clipped by 5 bases and J by 8 bases, with 16 bases between them. CDR1 and CDR2 from the germline V gene are SGHAT and FQDESV (reference sequence). The CDR3 has 15 residues. CDR3 in amino acids: CASSARDPAHSPLHF. CDR3 coding DNA: TGTGCCAGCAGCGCTCGGGACCCGGCGCATTCACCCCTCCACTTT.

CDR3 sequence (DNA): TGCAGCGTTGGCGCGGGGGGACAGGGGCGGAATGAGCAGTTCTTC. This gives the protein CSVGAGGQGRNEQFF. The rearrangement uses TRBV29-1 and TRBJ2-1; 10 bases are shared with TRBD1. Germline assignment: CDR1 SQVTM and CDR2 ANQGSEA. This CDR3 is 15 amino acids long. V dropped 4 bases and J dropped 7; count of bases not matched to a gene: 10.

The chain links TRBV2 to TRBJ1-5, with 7 bases matching TRBD1. This CDR3 contains 13 residues. Losses at the gene ends were 6 bases for V and 10 bases for J; bases not matched to a gene: 9. In germline, CDR1 is SNHLY, CDR2 FYNNEI. CDR3 protein: CASRTTRQGPQHF. CDR3 nucleotide sequence: TGTGCCAGCAGAACAACACGACAGGGTCCCCAGCATTTT.

The CDR3 coding sequence is TGTGCCAGCAGCACGACCGGGACAGGCCTAAATCAGCCCCAGCATTTT. It specifies CASSTTGTGLNQPQHF. The rearrangement links TRBV5-6 to TRBJ1-5; TRBD1 agrees at 8 bases. J lost 4 bases, V lost 4 bases, and 10 bases had no gene match. CDR1 is SGHDT, CDR2 YYEEEE, per germline. The CDR3 covers 16 residues.